The T cell receptor (beta chain) described here comes from a study of human T cells and chemical hapten exposure (dated by TCRdb to about 2021). Describing the broader study: Libraries were pooled for sequencing, and per-sample TCR yields varied mainly because of small differences in library volumes within the pool. Peripheral blood TCR repertoire changes were tracked in vivo in alopecia patients during primary and secondary sensitization to the hapten diphenylcyclopropenone (DPC). Overall results and qualifications from the work: DPC sensitization did not change how many TCRs were above 1 in 1000 frequency, and no evidence was found of alterations in global repertoire structure. After repeated subsampling, changes were observed in the strength of the expansion versus patch-test correlation and in the threshold at which the correlation became significant.

Measured from the cysteine to the phenylalanine, the CDR3 is 13 residues long. Just CDR3 DNA is preserved here, 39 bases in frame from base 1. V is cut by 1 base and J by 8 bases, and the space between the germline ends is 11 bases. Total RNA was isolated from unfractionated whole blood collected in Tempus Blood RNA tubes. As TCR sequencing controls, several healthy volunteers were used, with blood taken at day 0, 2 weeks and 6 weeks. Ten or more counts support this clonotype. What antigen it recognizes has not been identified. The input lacks base qualities; no much larger clone sits a single base away. Library preparation attached unique molecular identifiers to individual cDNA molecules for quantitative, reproducible TCR counting. Each blood RNA sample was used to sequence both TCR alpha and TCR beta chains. In the authors' own workflow: The median number of TCRs per sample was over 85,000, ranging from about 20,000 to 690,600. The Decombinator software suite was used to annotate the V, J and CDR3 of the TCR reads. For PS versus PT1 abundance plots, all samples were subsampled to the same number of TCRs (28,000). Expanded TCRs were defined as absent before sensitization and observed at least eight times at the 2-week time point. In-frame beta chains were kept once TCRdb had trimmed the public reads at Q25 with fastp and called clones with MiXCR. Entries that share a CDR3 protein sequence are merged under the most common genes and DNA. Clone size and V and J calls follow TCRdb, not the original study. For this sample the table gives about 120,000 distinct CDR3 sequences, of which less than 10% were detected only once. Roughly 1.3% of the sample rests with the top ten.

This receptor was identified in a human donor in good health. Some clones in this sample may be carry-over from other donors' samples. Donor details come from another sample of the same person, matched by shared clones. Material: whole blood. Recombination connected TRBV12-3 or TRBV12-4 to TRBJ1-2; the D gene is unclear. The nucleotide sequence reads TGTGCCAGCAGTTTAGTCGGATTGGGGGGCTACACCTTC. Translated, it reads CASSLVGLGGYTF.